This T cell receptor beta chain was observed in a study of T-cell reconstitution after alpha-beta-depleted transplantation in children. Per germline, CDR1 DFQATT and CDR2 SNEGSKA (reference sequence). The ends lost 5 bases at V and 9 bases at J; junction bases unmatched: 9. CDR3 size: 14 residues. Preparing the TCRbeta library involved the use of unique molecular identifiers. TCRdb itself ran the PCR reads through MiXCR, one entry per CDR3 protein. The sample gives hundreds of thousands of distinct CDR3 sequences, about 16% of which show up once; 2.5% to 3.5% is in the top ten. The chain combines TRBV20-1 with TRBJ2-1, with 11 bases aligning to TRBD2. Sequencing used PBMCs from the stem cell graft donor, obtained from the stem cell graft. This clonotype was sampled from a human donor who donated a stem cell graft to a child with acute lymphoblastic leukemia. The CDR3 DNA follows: TGCAGTGCTTTCTCCCTAGCGGGAGGCTCTGAGCAGTTCTTC. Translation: CSAFSLAGGSEQFF.